A single sample gave rise to the 15 T cell receptor beta chains below, sequenced in a study of shared clonotypes between healthy human individuals. Sequencing was performed with immunoSEQ multiplex PCR; in TCRdb, only in-frame clones are kept and a portion is missing. The repertoire consists of approximately 700,000 clones, with less than 80% occurring once and the leading ten covering 1.5% to 2%. Sequenced: memory CD4+ T cells sorted from blood. As to subset: CD45RA-negative fraction. These receptors all come from a woman aged 25-40 years in good health.

This chain links TRBV27 with TRBJ2-5, with 11 bases identical to TRBD1. The J segment lost 5 bases and the V segment lost 5 bases, leaving 13 bases of the junction unmatched. CDR1 and CDR2 from the germline V gene are MNHEY and SMNVEV (reference sequence). This CDR3 is built from 17 residues. In DNA, the CDR3 is TGTGCCAGCAGTCCTCGACCCGGGACAGGGGGAAGGGAGACCCAGTACTTC. This sequence encodes CASSPRPGTGGRETQYF.

The chain uses TRBV5-1 and TRBJ2-5, with 10 bases matching TRBD1. The J call is in doubt because the DNA end fits TRBJ2-7 better. The length of the CDR3 is 13 residues. Germline loops: CDR1 SGHRS, CDR2 YFSETQ. The chain's CDR3 is CASHMGQGSEQYF. The CDR3 DNA sequence: TGCGCCAGTCATATGGGACAGGGGAGCGAGCAGTACTTC.

This clone is a singleton in its sample. This rearrangement joins TRBV6-1 to TRBJ1-4; a possible D gene is TRBD1 (5 bases). CDR3 length equals 13 residues. Trimming left V 6 bases short and J 8 bases short, with 13 bases between. Germline loops: CDR1 MNHNS, CDR2 SASEGT. CDR3 sequence reads: CASSTHRDEKLFF. In DNA form, the CDR3 reads TGTGCCAGCAGCACCCACCGGGACGAAAAACTGTTTTTT.

This clone showed up just a few times. This chain joins TRBV6-5 and TRBJ2-1; 11 bases are a match to TRBD2. Germline V gene sequence: CDR1 MNHEY, CDR2 SVGAGI. V gave up 5 bases and J gave up 7 bases; unmatched junction bases: 4. The CDR3 totals 14 residues. The CDR3 bases are TGTGCCAGCAGTCCACTAGCGGGAGTTAATGAGCAGTTCTTC. Translation: CASSPLAGVNEQFF.

This clone was detected a few times. Within the sample, other DNA sequences also encode this same CDR3. The chain links TRBV7-9 to TRBJ2-1; D call uncertain. The CDR3 is 14 amino acids. With 1 base removed from V and 1 base from J, the gap between germline ends came to 5 bases. Germline-derived CDR1 and CDR2 are SEHNR and FQNEAQ (reference sequence). The CDR3 DNA follows: TGTGCCAGCAGCTTAGTTGTGTCCTACAATGAGCAGTTCTTC. Amino acids: CASSLVVSYNEQFF. The variable domain in full, completed from reference TRBV7-9 and TRBJ2-1, reads DTGVSQNPRHKITKRGQNVTFRCDPISEHNRLYWYRQTLGQGPEFLTYFQNEAQLEKSRLLSDRFSAERPKGSFSTLEIQRTEQGDSAMYLCASSLVVSYNEQFFGPGTRLTVL.

The CDR3 loop reads CASSLRGPNSGNTIYF. As DNA, the CDR3 is TGTGCCAGCAGTTTACGGGGTCCGAACTCTGGAAACACCATATATTTT. This rearrangement joins TRBV27 to TRBJ1-3, with D unresolved. The V gene's germline CDR1 is MNHEY and CDR2 SMNVEV (reference sequence). CDR3 length: 16 residues. V shed 2 bases and J shed 0 bases, with 11 bases lying between them.

This clone showed up just a few times. The chain carries TRBV27 and TRBJ2-1, with 8 bases identical to TRBD2. The CDR3 contains 15 residues. V was clipped by 3 bases and J by 9 bases; unmatched bases: 10. The germline CDR1 and CDR2 sequences are MNHEY and SMNVEV (reference sequence). CDR3 sequence reads: CASSFRTSSGGEQFF. CDR3 in DNA: TGTGCCAGCAGTTTTAGGACTAGCAGCGGCGGTGAGCAGTTCTTC.

This clone was recorded only once. The chain links TRBV5-1 to TRBJ1-1, with TRBD1 identical over 7 bases. The junction had 5 bases not matched to a gene; V was cut back by 5 bases and J by 1 base. The CDR3 is 14 amino acids. Germline V lookup: CDR1 SGHRS, CDR2 YFSETQ. The DNA of the CDR3 is TGCGCCAGCAGAACGCAGGGGGAGAACACTGAAGCTTTCTTT. It is translated as CASRTQGENTEAFF.

The chain uses TRBV19 and TRBJ2-7; D is unclear. Germline lookup yields CDR1 LNHDA and CDR2 SQIVND (reference sequence). Trimming took off 5 bases at V and 7 bases at J, with 12 bases between the two ends. The CDR3 contains 12 residues. The CDR3 DNA is TGTGCCAGTAGTTCCTTTGGTAGGGAGCAGTACTTC. Its translation: CASSSFGREQYF. Complete variable domain (other parts from reference TRBV19 and TRBJ2-7): DGGITQSPKYLFRKEGQNVTLSCEQNLNHDAMYWYRQDPGQGLRLIYYSQIVNDFQKGDIAEGYSVSREKKESFPLTVTSAQKNPTAFYLCASSSFGREQYFGPGTRLTVT.

Notes on this clone: Additional DNA sequences in this sample encode the identical CDR3. The J gene is TRBJ2-7, the V gene TRBV19; D is uncertain. V lost 3 bases to trimming and J lost 1 base, with 13 bases between them. The CDR3 has 15 residues. Germline CDR1 is LNHDA and CDR2 is SQIVND (reference sequence). The CDR3 protein is CASSISAGRSYEQYF. In nucleotides, the CDR3 is TGTGCCAGTAGTATCAGTGCTGGGCGGTCCTACGAGCAGTACTTC. Full variable domain (outside the CDR3, taken from reference TRBV19 and TRBJ2-7): DGGITQSPKYLFRKEGQNVTLSCEQNLNHDAMYWYRQDPGQGLRLIYYSQIVNDFQKGDIAEGYSVSREKKESFPLTVTSAQKNPTAFYLCASSISAGRSYEQYFGPGTRLTVT.

This clone was observed a few times. The V and J genes are TRBV21-1 and TRBJ2-5; TRBD2, the table's D call, lacks a check against the DNA. TRBV21-1 is listed as a pseudogene. CDR3 length equals 16 residues. This chain's CDR3 is CASSSLSGRGQETQYF. DNA of the CDR3: TGTGCCAGCAGCTCCCTTAGCGGGAGGGGACAAGAGACCCAGTACTTC.

The chain couples TRBV2 to TRBJ1-1; D might be TRBD1 (5 bases). Deletions cut 6 bases from V and 2 bases from J, with 10 bases between. There are 13 residues in the CDR3. The germline V gene has CDR1 SNHLY and CDR2 FYNNEI. CDR3 residues: CASSGALNTEAFF. CDR3 nucleotides: TGTGCCAGCAGCGGGGCCCTAAACACTGAAGCTTTCTTT. Full variable domain (missing parts from reference TRBV2 and TRBJ1-1): EPEVTQTPSHQVTQMGQEVILRCVPISNHLYFYWYRQILGQKVEFLVSFYNNEISEKSEIFDDQFSVERPDGSNFTLKIRSTKLEDSAMYFCASSGALNTEAFFGQGTRLTVV.

This clone was observed at least ten times. In DNA, the CDR3 is TGTGCCAGTAGCAAGGGACCGGAGAACACTGAAGCTTTCTTT. Translating it yields CASSKGPENTEAFF. J is TRBJ1-1 and V is TRBV19; D may be TRBD1 (5 bases). The CDR3 extends over 14 amino acids. Trimming took 6 bases from V and 1 from J, leaving 12 bases between them. The germline V gene has CDR1 LNHDA and CDR2 SQIVND (reference sequence). The full variable domain, in which reference TRBV19 and TRBJ1-1 provide the parts outside the CDR3, is DGGITQSPKYLFRKEGQNVTLSCEQNLNHDAMYWYRQDPGQGLRLIYYSQIVNDFQKGDIAEGYSVSREKKESFPLTVTSAQKNPTAFYLCASSKGPENTEAFFGQGTRLTVV.

V is TRBV6-1 and J is TRBJ1-3; D gene uncertain. In germline, CDR1 is MNHNS, CDR2 SASEGT. Trimming left V 2 bases short and J 1 base short, with 9 bases between. The CDR3 extends over 15 amino acids. The CDR3 DNA sequence: TGTGCCAGCAGTGAATTCACGAGTTCTGGAAACACCATATATTTT. Encoded protein: CASSEFTSSGNTIYF.

This clone was counted only a few times. V is TRBV28 and J is TRBJ1-2; the D is unclear. The CDR3 spans 13 residues. Germline CDR1 reads MDHEN; CDR2 reads SYDVKM. V lost 3 bases and J lost 10, with 15 bases in between. The CDR3 nucleotides read TGTGCCAGCAGTTTGAGGACCCGCGCCGACTACACCTTC. Its protein is CASSLRTRADYTF.